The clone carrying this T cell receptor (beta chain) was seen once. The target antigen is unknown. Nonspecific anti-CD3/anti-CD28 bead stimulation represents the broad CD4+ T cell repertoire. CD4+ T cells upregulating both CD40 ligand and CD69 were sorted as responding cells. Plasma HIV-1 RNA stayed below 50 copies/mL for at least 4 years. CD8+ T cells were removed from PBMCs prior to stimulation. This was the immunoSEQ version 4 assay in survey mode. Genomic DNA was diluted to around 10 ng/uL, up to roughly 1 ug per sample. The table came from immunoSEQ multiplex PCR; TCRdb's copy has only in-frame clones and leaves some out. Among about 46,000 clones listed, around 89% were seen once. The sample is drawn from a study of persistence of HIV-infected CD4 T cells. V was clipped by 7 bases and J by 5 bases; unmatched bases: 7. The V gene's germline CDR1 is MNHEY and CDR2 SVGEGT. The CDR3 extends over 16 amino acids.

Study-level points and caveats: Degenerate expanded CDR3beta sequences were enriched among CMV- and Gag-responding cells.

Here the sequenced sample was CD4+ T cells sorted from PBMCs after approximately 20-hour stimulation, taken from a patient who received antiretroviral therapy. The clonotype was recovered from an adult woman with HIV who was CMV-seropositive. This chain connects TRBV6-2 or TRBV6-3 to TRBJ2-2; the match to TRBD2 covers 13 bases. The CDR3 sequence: CASNPGLAGITGELFF. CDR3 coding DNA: TGTGCCAGCAACCCGGGACTAGCGGGGATAACCGGGGAGCTGTTTTTT.